These 12 T cell receptor beta chains came from one sample sequenced in a study of blood T cell repertoires in COVID-19. Repertoires were generated with immunoSEQ multiplex PCR, while TCRdb's copy carries only in-frame clones and drops some. The sample has 90,000 to 100,000 clones, about 86% seen once. The specimen was peripheral blood. All receptors come from a man aged 60 to 69 with acute or convalescent COVID-19.

The chain is built from TRBV13 and TRBJ2-5, with 7 bases that match TRBD2. The V and J ends lost 5 bases and 1 base, in that order; junction bases with no gene match: 4. The CDR3 totals 14 residues. Per the germline V gene, CDR1 is PRHDT and CDR2 is FYEKMQ (reference sequence). In DNA, the CDR3 is TGTGCCAGCAGCACGACGGGGGGCCAAGAGACCCAGTACTTC. This codes for CASSTTGGQETQYF.

The rearrangement links TRBV12-3 or TRBV12-4 to TRBJ1-1; D ambiguous. The V end lost 7 bases, the J end lost 1 base, and 10 bases lay between the germline ends. The length of the CDR3 is 13 residues. CDR3 bases: TGTGCCAGCACCGCCGGGAAGAACACTGAAGCTTTCTTT. It translates to CASTAGKNTEAFF.

This clone was detected only a few times. The chain is built from TRBV27 and TRBJ2-3, with 7 nucleotides matching TRBD1. Germline V lookup: CDR1 MNHEY, CDR2 SMNVEV (reference sequence). Germline trimming cut 0 bases from V and 2 bases from J; bases unmatched to any gene: 8. This CDR3 is built from 17 residues. CDR3 sequence (DNA): TGTGCCAGCAGTTTATCCTTAAGGGACAGCCCCACAGATACGCAGTATTTT. The encoded protein is CASSLSLRDSPTDTQYF.

The J gene is TRBJ1-2, the V gene TRBV5-4, with a weak D call TRBD1 (6 bases). The CDR3 consists of 14 residues. The ends were cut back, 4 bases at V and 2 bases at J, with 12 bases in the middle. From germline, CDR1 is SGHNT and CDR2 YYREEE (reference sequence). For the CDR3, the DNA is TGTGCCAGCAGCGGGGGACACGCAAACTATGGCTACACCTTC. Residues: CASSGGHANYGYTF.

The CDR3 DNA is TGCGCCAGCAGAATGGGGGGCTCCTATAATTCACCCCTCCACTTT. This gives the protein CASRMGGSYNSPLHF. The rearrangement links TRBV5-1 to TRBJ1-6, with D possibly TRBD1 on 5 matching bases. Germline V lookup: CDR1 SGHRS, CDR2 YFSETQ. The V and J ends lost 5 bases and 0 bases respectively, with 9 bases between them. The CDR3 covers 15 residues. Based on the CDR3 plus reference TRBV5-1 and TRBJ1-6, the full variable domain is KAGVTQTPRYLIKTRGQQVTLSCSPISGHRSVSWYQQTPGQGLQFLFEYFSETQRNKGNFPGRFSGRQFSNSRSEMNVSTLELGDSALYLCASRMGGSYNSPLHFGNGTRLTVT.

The rearrangement uses TRBV14 and TRBJ2-7; 11 bases are a match to TRBD1. Germline V gives CDR1 SGHDN, CDR2 FVKESK. V lost 4 bases, J lost 0 bases, and 2 bases stayed unmatched. This CDR3 has 15 residues. CDR3 protein: CASSPGQGVSYEQYF. In nucleotides, the CDR3 is TGTGCCAGCAGCCCGGGACAGGGGGTCTCCTACGAGCAGTACTTC.

V is TRBV2 and J is TRBJ1-5, with D maybe TRBD1 (6 bases). The germline gives CDR1 SNHLY, CDR2 FYNNEI. V was shortened by 6 bases and J by 7 bases, with 13 bases between the two germline ends. CDR3 length equals 13 residues. In nucleotides, the CDR3 is TGTGCCAGCAGAGAGGGGGTACGACAGCCCCAGCATTTT. Translating it yields CASREGVRQPQHF.

V and J are TRBV9 and TRBJ2-7; D may be TRBD2 (5 bases). Trimming left V 4 bases short and J 0 bases short, with 11 bases between. This CDR3 is built from 14 residues. CDR1 SGDLS and CDR2 YYNGEE come from the germline V gene. This chain's CDR3 is CASSPTGSSYEQYF. The CDR3 DNA sequence: TGTGCCAGCAGCCCGACGGGAAGCTCCTACGAGCAGTACTTC.

This chain connects TRBV20-1 to TRBJ1-2; a weak D match, TRBD1 (6 bases). CDR3 size: 11 residues. V was clipped by 4 bases and J by 6 bases, with 9 bases between them. Germline V gene lookup returns CDR1 DFQATT and CDR2 SNEGSKA (reference sequence). The CDR3 loop reads CSANWDNGYTF. CDR3 bases: TGCAGTGCTAACTGGGACAATGGCTACACCTTC.

This clone was seen a few times. This chain joins TRBV6-5 and TRBJ1-1; D may be TRBD1 (5 bases). Deletions cut 2 bases from V and 3 bases from J, with 10 bases between. From germline, CDR1 is MNHEY and CDR2 SVGAGI. The CDR3 runs 14 residues. CDR3 DNA: TGTGCCAGCAGTTACGGCGACAGCTACACTGAAGCTTTCTTT. Its translation is CASSYGDSYTEAFF.

The V call is TRBV7-9, the J call TRBJ1-5, with TRBD1 matching over 9 bases. After removal of 4 bases from V and 2 bases from J, the junction contained 12 bases not matched to a gene. The germline CDR1 and CDR2 sequences are SEHNR and FQNEAQ (reference sequence). The CDR3 is 18 amino acids. The CDR3 bases are TGTGCCAGCAGCTCCGGGACAGGGTTTTTGGGTGGCAATCAGCCCCAGCATTTT. This encodes CASSSGTGFLGGNQPQHF.

This clone was found once. This rearrangement joins TRBV28 to TRBJ1-1; 8 nucleotides match TRBD1. The CDR3 is made up of 15 amino acids. With V trimmed by 5 bases and J by 4 bases, 9 bases remained unmatched. CDR1 and CDR2 from the germline V gene are MDHEN and SYDVKM. The CDR3 sequence is CASSIPGGASTEAFF. CDR3 DNA: TGTGCCAGCAGTATACCAGGGGGCGCGAGCACTGAAGCTTTCTTT.